The 15 T cell receptor beta chains below were found in one sample sequenced in a study of blood T cell repertoires in COVID-19. Here immunoSEQ multiplex PCR was the method, and the copy in TCRdb shows in-frame clones only, minus some. The sample has about 270,000 clones, approximately 91% seen once. What was sequenced was PBMCs or T cells enriched from blood (not recorded which). All receptors come from a woman aged 40-49 years with acute COVID-19.

This chain links TRBV3-1 (or the pseudogene TRBV3-2) with TRBJ1-2; 9 nucleotides align to TRBD1. The CDR3 is 13 amino acids. Trimming at V came to 2 bases and at J to 12 bases, leaving 7 bases not matched to a gene. Germline-derived CDR1 and CDR2 are LGHDT and YNNKEL (reference sequence). CDR3 region: CASSQPTGGRHTF. For the CDR3, the DNA is TGTGCCAGCAGCCAACCCACAGGGGGCAGGCACACCTTC.

For the CDR3, the DNA is TGCGCCAGCAGCCATGGACAGGGGTACGAGCAGTACTTC. Its protein product is CASSHGQGYEQYF. The chain recombines TRBV4-1 with TRBJ2-7; TRBD1 aligns across 9 bases. This CDR3 region has 13 residues. Germline-derived CDR1 and CDR2 are MGHRA and YSYEKL. Unmatched junction bases numbered 1, after V lost 3 bases and J lost 4 bases.

This chain uses TRBV5-6 with TRBJ1-1, with 12 bases identical to TRBD1. The junction had 6 bases not matched to a gene; V was cut back by 3 bases and J by 3 bases. The CDR3 has 16 amino acids. Germline V CDR1 and CDR2: SGHDT, YYEEEE. For the CDR3, the DNA is TGTGCCAGCAGCTCTGGGACAGGGGGCAGGTACACTGAAGCTTTCTTT. Translating gives CASSSGTGGRYTEAFF. The complete variable domain, with remaining parts taken from reference TRBV5-6 and TRBJ1-1, reads DAGVTQSPTHLIKTRGQQVTLRCSPKSGHDTVSWYQQALGQGPQFIFQYYEEEERQRGNFPDRFSGHQFPNYSSELNVNALLLGDSALYLCASSSGTGGRYTEAFFGQGTRLTVV.

The chain carries TRBV15 and TRBJ1-5, with D tentatively TRBD1 (5 bases). CDR3 length: 14 amino acids. Germline V gene data show CDR1 as LNHNV and CDR2 as YYDKDF (reference sequence). Trimming cost V 5 bases and J 6 bases, with 14 bases left between them. In DNA, the CDR3 is TGTGCCACCAGCCGGGGGGGGATGGGTCAGCCCCAGCATTTT. Protein product: CATSRGGMGQPQHF.

The V and J genes are TRBV28 and TRBJ2-7; 7 bases line up with TRBD1. The junction had 6 bases not matched to a gene; V was cut back by 5 bases and J by 5 bases. The CDR3 spans 13 residues. CDR1 and CDR2 (germline): MDHEN, SYDVKM. The CDR3 is CASSETGSHEQYF. In DNA form, the CDR3 reads TGTGCCAGCAGTGAGACAGGGAGTCACGAGCAGTACTTC.

This chain uses TRBV6-6 with TRBJ2-7; TRBD2 is a possible D gene (6 bases). Germline lookup yields CDR1 MNHNY and CDR2 SVGAGI (reference sequence). V dropped 0 bases and J dropped 4 bases, with 10 bases sitting between them. CDR3 size: 14 residues. The CDR3 DNA follows: TGTGCCAGCAGTTACTCGTCGGGGAGGTACGAGCAGTACTTC. Amino acids: CASSYSSGRYEQYF.

This chain uses TRBV14 with TRBJ1-3; TRBD1 is a possible D gene (6 bases). This CDR3 is built from 14 residues. Per germline, CDR1 SGHDN and CDR2 FVKESK. Trimming shortened V by 2 bases and J by 3 bases, and 8 bases separated the two germline ends. CDR3 sequence: CASSQRGFGNTIYF. CDR3 nucleotides: TGTGCCAGCAGCCAAAGGGGGTTTGGAAACACCATATATTTT. The full variable domain, with the rest looked up from reference TRBV14 and TRBJ1-3, is EAGVTQFPSHSVIEKGQTVTLRCDPISGHDNLYWYRRVMGKEIKFLLHFVKESKQDESGMPNNRFLAERTGGTYSTLKVQPAELEDSGVYFCASSQRGFGNTIYFGEGSWLTVV.

The gene calls are TRBV7-2 and TRBJ2-3; possibly TRBD2 for D (6 bases). Germline CDR1 is SGHTA and CDR2 is FQGNSA. Trimming removed 5 bases from V and 0 bases from J, with 15 bases in between. The CDR3 loop spans 16 amino acids. CDR3 sequence reads: CASSNIGRKSTDTQYF. The CDR3 DNA reads as TGTGCCAGCAGCAATATAGGGAGGAAAAGCACAGATACGCAGTATTTT.

The chain employs TRBV6-5 and TRBJ2-3, with 14 bases matching TRBD2. Trimming took 6 bases from V and 4 from J; bases not matched to a gene: 3. CDR1 and CDR2 (germline): MNHEY, SVGAGI. The CDR3 spans 15 residues. CDR3 loop: CASRGTSGSPDTQYF. The DNA for the CDR3 is TGTGCCAGCAGAGGGACTAGCGGGAGCCCAGATACGCAGTATTTT.

The CDR3 DNA reads TGTGCCAGCAGTCCCCCGGGACACTCGGACAACACCATATATTTT. Translating gives CASSPPGHSDNTIYF. This chain joins TRBV28 and TRBJ1-3, with D maybe TRBD1 (6 bases). The CDR3 spans 15 residues. V shed 5 bases and J shed 7 bases, with 18 bases lying between them. The germline gives CDR1 MDHEN, CDR2 SYDVKM.

This chain connects TRBV21-1 to TRBJ2-3; no check of the table's D call, TRBD1, against the DNA was made. TRBV21-1 represents a pseudogene. The CDR3 runs 19 residues. DNA for the CDR3: TGTGCCAGCAGCAATAGACAGGGGCCCCTTTTCGCCCTCACAGATACGCAGTATTTT. It yields the protein CASSNRQGPLFALTDTQYF.

This chain uses TRBV7-9 with TRBJ2-1; TRBD2 agrees at 9 bases. Germline CDR1 reads SEHNR; CDR2 reads FQNEAQ (reference sequence). V shed 0 bases, J shed 1 base, and the junction held 4 bases outside the gene matches. This CDR3 has 17 amino acids. CDR3 bases: TGTGCCAGCAGCTTAGCGCAGACTAGCGGATCCTACAATGAGCAGTTCTTC. Amino acid sequence: CASSLAQTSGSYNEQFF.

The gene calls are TRBV4-1 and TRBJ2-3, with 7 positions matching TRBD2. Per the germline V gene, CDR1 is MGHRA and CDR2 is YSYEKL. This CDR3 has 15 amino acids. V dropped 1 base and J dropped 2; count of bases not matched to a gene: 3. Here the CDR3 DNA reads TGCGCCAGCAGCCAAGGACTAGCTTTCACAGATACGCAGTATTTT. Its translation is CASSQGLAFTDTQYF.

This clone was found a few times. V and J are TRBV5-1 and TRBJ2-7; TRBD2 is a possible D gene (7 bases). V was clipped by 6 bases and J by 3 bases, with 19 bases between them. CDR3 length: 15 residues. The germline gives CDR1 SGHRS, CDR2 YFSETQ. The CDR3 is CASKGEGYSGYEQYF. The CDR3 bases are TGCGCCAGCAAGGGGGAGGGGTATAGCGGCTACGAGCAGTACTTC.

The chain employs TRBV28 and TRBJ1-2; 9 nucleotides agree with TRBD1. From germline, CDR1 is MDHEN and CDR2 SYDVKM. CDR3 length: 17 residues. Trimming took 7 bases from V and 8 from J; bases not matched to a gene: 20. CDR3 sequence (DNA): TGTGCCAGCATTCCATCGGGGGACAGGGATTTAAGACGGGGCTACACCTTC. Amino acids: CASIPSGDRDLRRGYTF.